The 6 T cell receptor beta chains presented below share a single source sample, sequenced in a study of PD-1 blockade in classical Hodgkin lymphoma (dated by TCRdb to 2018 to 2020). Sample time point, as interpreted from the label and publication: cycle 2 day 1 (C2D1) of nivolumab. Every trial patient had relapsed following autologous stem cell transplantation, and prior brentuximab vedotin exposure was what differed among cohorts A, B and C. Library creation used the immunoSEQ multiplex PCR assay. As stored in TCRdb, this immuneACCESS dataset retains in-frame rearrangements with V and J assigned. A fraction of the clones does not appear; measured against another copy, unresolved V genes explain less than half of the discrepancy, and the remainder lacks a known reason. In this sample the table shows more than 90,000 clones, around 81% of which occur a single time. Of the sample, under 20% falls within the top ten clones.

The material sequenced was peripheral blood mononuclear cells (PBMCs), taken before the second cycle of nivolumab. These receptors all stem from a human donor with classical Hodgkin lymphoma.

This sequence joins TRBV10-3 and TRBJ2-7; TRBD1 agrees at 7 bases. The CDR3 loop spans 13 amino acids. The ends lost 3 bases at V and 5 bases at J; junction bases unmatched: 4. The germline V gene has CDR1 ENHRY and CDR2 SYGVKD. DNA of the CDR3: TGTGCCATCAGTGAAGGGGGCAAGGACGAGCAGTACTTC. Its translation is CAISEGGKDEQYF.

The V gene is TRBV18, the J gene TRBJ2-5, with D tentatively TRBD2 (6 bases). V lost 1 base and J 9 bases, leaving 15 bases between the germline ends. From germline, CDR1 is KGHSH and CDR2 LQKENI. The CDR3 loop spans 14 amino acids. The CDR3 DNA reads TGTGCCAGCTCACCACAGGGCGGAGGGAAGTCCCAGTACTTC. This sequence encodes CASSPQGGGKSQYF. Complete variable domain (other parts from reference TRBV18 and TRBJ2-5): NAGVMQNPRHLVRRRGQEARLRCSPMKGHSHVYWYRQLPEEGLKFMVYLQKENIIDESGMPKERFSAEFPKEGPSILRIQQVVRGDSAAYFCASSPQGGGKSQYFGPGTRLLVL.

The gene calls are TRBV10-3 and TRBJ1-4, with D perhaps TRBD1 (6 bases). V lost 7 bases and J 6 bases, leaving 12 bases between the germline ends. Looked up from germline, CDR1 is ENHRY and CDR2 is SYGVKD. The CDR3 is 13 residues long. The CDR3 here is CAIKPGQHEKLFF. The CDR3 DNA sequence: TGTGCCATCAAACCCGGACAGCATGAAAAACTGTTTTTT.

The chain couples TRBV5-4 to TRBJ1-2; D possibly corresponds to TRBD1 (5 bases). Germline-derived CDR1 and CDR2 are SGHNT and YYREEE (reference sequence). Trimming took 0 bases from V and 5 from J, leaving 8 bases between them. The CDR3 has 13 residues. The CDR3 loop reads CASSLEAGYGYTF. The CDR3 DNA sequence: TGTGCCAGCAGCTTGGAGGCAGGGTATGGCTACACCTTC. The whole variable domain, remainder taken from reference TRBV5-4 and TRBJ1-2, is ETGVTQSPTHLIKTRGQQVTLRCSSQSGHNTVSWYQQALGQGPQFIFQYYREEENGRGNFPPRFSGLQFPNYSSELNVNALELDDSALYLCASSLEAGYGYTFGSGTRLTVV.

The V call is TRBV13, the J call TRBJ2-3; D is tentatively TRBD1 or TRBD2 (5 bases each). Germline V lookup: CDR1 PRHDT, CDR2 FYEKMQ (reference sequence). Trimming shortened V by 5 bases and J by 0 bases, and 27 bases separated the two germline ends. This CDR3 has 20 residues. The chain's CDR3 is CASSITPPGPSRKSTDTQYF. The CDR3, as DNA: TGTGCCAGCAGCATAACCCCCCCGGGGCCTAGTAGAAAGAGCACAGATACGCAGTATTTT.

J is TRBJ2-1 and V is TRBV15; D not resolved. Trimming removed 0 bases from V and 10 bases from J, with 7 bases in between. The V gene's germline CDR1 is LNHNV and CDR2 YYDKDF (reference sequence). The CDR3 is made up of 12 amino acids. CDR3 in amino acids: CATSREWREQFF. For the CDR3, the DNA is TGTGCCACCAGCAGAGAGTGGCGGGAGCAGTTCTTC.